Listed below are T cell receptor beta chains from one sample, sequenced in a study of CD8+CD57+ T cells in acquired aplastic anemia. From the reads, TCRdb called clonotypes with MiXCR, one entry per CDR3 protein. Of fewer than 250,000 distinct CDR3 sequences listed, 45% to 50% are singletons. Sequencing was carried out using sorted CD4+, CD8+, or CD8+CD57+ T cells (not recorded which) from PBMCs. The receptors were sampled from a human donor with aplastic anemia. CDR3s include the opening cysteine and the closing phenylalanine or tryptophan. D genes are given only for firm matches. Not every row has a clone size; where given, it reads once, few, many or a size class.

v_call	clone_size	j_call	d_call	cdr3_aa	cdr3_nt
TRBV5-5	-	TRBJ1-2	-	CASSLFNQGHYGYTF	TGTGCCAGCAGCTTGTTTAATCAGGGACACTATGGCTACACCTTC
TRBV7-9	many	TRBJ2-7	-	CASSLNPGKGGYEQYF	TGTGCCAGCAGCTTAAATCCGGGGAAAGGTGGATACGAGCAGTACTTC
TRBV7-8	large	TRBJ2-7	-	CASSFKVLPYEQYF	TGTGCCAGCAGCTTTAAGGTCTTACCCTACGAGCAGTACTTC
TRBV20-1	many	TRBJ2-7	-	CSARVGGLPSYEQYF	TGCAGTGCTAGAGTAGGGGGTCTTCCGTCCTACGAGCAGTACTTC
TRBV9	-	TRBJ2-3	-	CASSVEDSGYF	TGTGCCAGCAGCGTAGAAGATTCAGGGTATTTT
TRBV25-1	many	TRBJ1-2	-	CASSVRDTYGYTF	TGTGCCAGCAGTGTGCGGGATACCTATGGCTACACCTTC
TRBV25-1	-	TRBJ1-3	-	CASSDPGWNGNTIYF	TGTGCCAGCAGTGATCCGGGATGGAATGGAAACACCATATATTTT
TRBV25-1	many	TRBJ1-5	TRBD1	CASSGRDRENQPQHF	TGTGCCAGCAGTGGCCGGGACAGGGAAAATCAGCCCCAGCATTTT
TRBV4-2	many	TRBJ2-7	TRBD1	CASSRSQSGTGFSRQYF	TGTGCCAGCAGCCGTTCACAATCCGGGACAGGCTTCTCGAGGCAGTACTTC
TRBV4-1	-	TRBJ2-7	TRBD2	CASSQGASGGFEQYF	TGCGCCAGCAGCCAAGGGGCCAGCGGGGGGTTCGAGCAGTACTTC
TRBV10-3	-	TRBJ2-5	-	CASSLDGDQETQYF	TGTGCCAGCAGTTTGGACGGGGACCAAGAGACCCAGTACTTC
TRBV29-1	many	TRBJ2-1	-	CSVEGQTYNEQFF	TGCAGCGTTGAAGGACAGACCTACAATGAGCAGTTCTTC
TRBV7-3	once	TRBJ1-5	-	CASTIDGFGNQPQHF	TGTGCCAGCACCATCGACGGGTTTGGCAATCAGCCCCAGCATTTT
TRBV20-1	few	TRBJ2-7	-	CSARGTSSYEQYF	TGCAGTGCTAGGGGCACTAGCTCCTACGAGCAGTACTTC
TRBV5-1	many	TRBJ2-5	-	CASSPRDQETQYF	TGCGCCAGCAGCCCCCGGGACCAAGAGACCCAGTACTTC
TRBV19	few	TRBJ1-6	TRBD1	CASGQGPSPLHF	TGTGCCAGCGGACAGGGACCTTCACCCCTCCACTTT
TRBV6-1	many	TRBJ1-5	-	CASSVWGGESNQPQHF	TGTGCCAGCAGTGTTTGGGGGGGCGAGAGCAATCAGCCCCAGCATTTT
TRBV6-5	many	TRBJ2-7	TRBD2	CASSYGTSGRNYEQYF	TGTGCCAGCAGTTACGGGACTAGCGGGAGAAACTACGAGCAGTACTTC
TRBV24-1	-	TRBJ1-2	-	CATSDLEGSGYTF	TGTGCCACCAGTGATTTAGAAGGATCTGGCTACACCTTC
TRBV10-3	-	TRBJ1-2	TRBD1	CASRGTGGYYGYTF	TGTGCCAGCAGAGGGACAGGGGGTTACTATGGCTACACCTTC
TRBV12-3/TRBV12-4	-	TRBJ2-7	-	CASGLGLRGFGEQYF	TGTGCTAGTGGTTTGGGCCTACGGGGATTTGGCGAGCAGTACTTC
TRBV7-9	once	TRBJ2-2	-	CASSFSLASTGELFF	TGTGCCAGCAGCTTTAGTCTAGCCTCCACCGGGGAGCTGTTTTTT
TRBV10-3	few	TRBJ1-1	TRBD1	CAISTTGFVTEAFF	TGTGCCATCAGTACGACAGGGTTTGTCACTGAAGCTTTCTTT
TRBV11-2	many	TRBJ2-7	-	CASSFGTLYEQYF	TGTGCCAGCAGCTTCGGGACGCTTTACGAGCAGTACTTC
TRBV7-3	many	TRBJ2-7	TRBD1	CASSDQTGQTYEQYF	TGTGCCAGCAGCGACCAGACAGGGCAAACCTACGAGCAGTACTTC
TRBV4-2	many	TRBJ1-4	TRBD1	CASSDNLGQGEKLFF	TGTGCCAGCAGCGACAACCTCGGACAGGGTGAAAAACTGTTTTTT
TRBV7-9	few	TRBJ1-4	-	CASSPDGNNEKLFF	TGTGCCAGCAGCCCAGACGGAAACAATGAAAAACTGTTTTTT
TRBV20-1	-	TRBJ1-5	TRBD1	CSARDRQGAPRGSQHF	TGCAGTGCTAGAGATAGGCAGGGGGCTCCACGGGGGTCCCAGCATTTT
TRBV27	-	TRBJ1-1	-	CASSFRGGGPGVKNTEAFF	TGTGCCAGCAGTTTCAGGGGCGGAGGGCCAGGGGTAAAGAACACTGAAGCTTTCTTT
TRBV7-9	many	TRBJ1-6	-	CASSGTDNSPLHF	TGTGCCAGCAGCGGGACGGATAATTCACCCCTCCACTTT
TRBV7-2	many	TRBJ2-5	-	CASSPRVAALPMETQYF	TGTGCCAGCAGCCCCCGGGTGGCTGCGCTCCCCATGGAGACCCAGTACTTC
TRBV7-2	-	TRBJ2-5	TRBD1	CASSLRLGDRQETQYF	TGTGCCAGCAGCTTACGTCTTGGGGACAGGCAAGAGACCCAGTACTTC
TRBV6-5	once	TRBJ2-7	-	CASSSQGYYEQYF	TGTGCCAGCAGCTCCCAGGGCTATTACGAGCAGTACTTC
TRBV7-8	-	TRBJ2-3	-	CASSLDLRSDTQYF	TGTGCCAGCAGCTTAGACCTCAGGTCAGATACGCAGTATTTT
TRBV29-1	few	TRBJ2-5	-	CSVEVVRPGYQETQYF	TGCAGCGTTGAGGTAGTTCGGCCAGGGTACCAAGAGACCCAGTACTTC
TRBV7-2	-	TRBJ2-3	-	CASSLRRPGPTDTQYF	TGTGCCAGCAGCTTACGGAGGCCCGGGCCCACAGATACGCAGTATTTT
TRBV5-1	few	TRBJ2-3	-	CASSLIRGASDTQYF	TGCGCCAGCAGCTTGATCCGGGGGGCCTCAGATACGCAGTATTTT
TRBV4-3	few	TRBJ2-7	TRBD2	CASSQDGGVLYEQYF	TGCGCCAGCAGCCAAGATGGGGGGGTTCTCTACGAGCAGTACTTC
TRBV6-2/TRBV6-3	-	TRBJ1-5	-	CASSYDGGNQPQHF	TGTGCCAGCAGTTACGACGGAGGGAATCAGCCCCAGCATTTT
TRBV14	-	TRBJ2-7	-	CASSQLAEMGEQYF	TGTGCCAGCAGCCAGCTTGCGGAGATGGGCGAGCAGTACTTC
TRBV19	many	TRBJ1-5	-	CASNDGYSNQPQHF	TGTGCCAGTAACGACGGGTATAGCAATCAGCCCCAGCATTTT
TRBV5-1	many	TRBJ2-5	-	CASSPWNLLQETQYF	TGCGCCAGCAGCCCGTGGAACCTTCTTCAAGAGACCCAGTACTTC
TRBV10-3	many	TRBJ1-6	TRBD1	CAVHGTDNNSPLHF	TGTGCCGTGCACGGGACAGACAATAATTCACCCCTCCACTTT
TRBV14	-	TRBJ1-1	-	CASSPFTGQSWNTEAFF	TGTGCCAGCAGCCCCTTCACAGGGCAATCATGGAACACTGAAGCTTTCTTT
TRBV7-6	-	TRBJ2-7	-	CASSLVRGREQYF	TGTGCCAGCAGCTTAGTCCGGGGGCGCGAGCAGTACTTC
TRBV4-1	few	TRBJ2-1	TRBD2	CASSRAGGVAEQFF	TGCGCCAGCAGTCGGGCGGGGGGTGTGGCAGAGCAGTTCTTC
TRBV7-9	-	TRBJ2-5	-	CASARETQYF	TGTGCCAGCGCTCGAGAGACCCAGTACTTC
TRBV29-1	-	TRBJ2-5	TRBD1	CSVKNGQGGETQYF	TGCAGCGTGAAAAATGGACAGGGCGGAGAGACCCAGTACTTC
TRBV20-1	-	TRBJ2-5	-	CSASRGLGEQYF	TGCAGTGCTAGCCGGGGTTTGGGGGAGCAGTACTTC
TRBV15	-	TRBJ2-7	TRBD1	CATSRGGTGVEQYF	TGTGCCACCAGCAGAGGCGGGACAGGGGTTGAGCAGTACTTC
TRBV11-2	few	TRBJ2-5	-	CASSLSAGDSQETQYF	TGTGCCAGCAGCTTATCCGCGGGGGACAGCCAAGAGACCCAGTACTTC
TRBV5-8	many	TRBJ2-3	-	CASSSGGLATDTQYF	TGTGCCAGCAGCTCCGGGGGCCTAGCGACAGATACGCAGTATTTT
TRBV6-1	many	TRBJ2-1	-	CASSLSADNGNEQFF	TGTGCCAGCAGTTTATCAGCGGATAATGGGAATGAGCAGTTCTTC
TRBV30	-	TRBJ2-2	-	CAGFVDPGELFF	TGTGCCGGTTTTGTTGATCCCGGGGAGCTGTTTTTT
TRBV2	many	TRBJ2-7	-	CASSDFYEQYF	TGTGCCAGCAGTGATTTCTACGAGCAGTACTTC
TRBV15	-	TRBJ1-1	TRBD1	CATSRGTGGNTEAFF	TGTGCCACCAGCAGAGGGACAGGGGGGAACACTGAAGCTTTCTTT
TRBV20-1	-	TRBJ2-3	TRBD1	CSALLAGQGTDTQYF	TGCAGTGCTCTCCTTGCGGGACAGGGGACAGATACGCAGTATTTT
TRBV20-1	-	TRBJ1-1	-	CSARDAARVTEAFF	TGCAGTGCTAGAGATGCGGCCAGGGTCACTGAAGCTTTCTTT
TRBV4-2	-	TRBJ2-2	-	CASSQMTGELFF	TGTGCCAGCAGCCAGATGACAGGGGAGCTGTTTTTT
TRBV7-3	-	TRBJ1-1	TRBD1	CASSSDRGAEAFF	TGTGCCAGCAGCTCGGACAGGGGGGCTGAAGCTTTCTTT